Each of the 23 T cell receptor beta chains below was sequenced from the same sample in a study of CXCR3-negative and CXCR3-positive naive CD8 T cells. The method, 5' RACE with UMI labels, was used to prepare the TRB cDNA libraries. TCRdb processed the 5' RACE reads again and assigns one entry to each CDR3 protein, with no DNA. The sample table includes 70,000 to 95,000 distinct CDR3 sequences. The sequencing sample was made of naive CXCR3- CD8+ T cells from blood. Subset here: CD45RO-CCR7+CD27+CD95- naive CD8+ T cells lacking CXCR3 (TNR3-). These TCRs come from a human donor in good health. Some clones in this sample may be carry-over from other donors' samples.

The chain employs TRBV7-2 and TRBJ2-3. CDR3 length: 11 amino acids. Germline V gene lookup returns CDR1 SGHTA and CDR2 FQGNSA. CDR3 loop: CASSPLDTQYF.

The chain couples TRBV25-1 to TRBJ1-5. This CDR3 has 14 amino acids. From germline, CDR1 is MGHDK and CDR2 SYGVNS. The CDR3 spells CASSGEYSNQPQHF.

V is TRBV5-1 and J is TRBJ2-3; TCRdb gives TRBD1 as the D gene, but with no DNA this cannot be confirmed. This CDR3 region has 16 residues. CDR1 is SGHRS, CDR2 YFSETQ, per germline. The CDR3 spells CACSPTGDRVTDTQYF. Supplemented by reference TRBV5-1 and TRBJ2-3, the full variable domain reads KAGVTQTPRYLIKTRGQQVTLSCSPISGHRSVSWYQQTPGQGLQFLFEYFSETQRNKGNFPGRFSGRQFSNSRSEMNVSTLELGDSALYLCACSPTGDRVTDTQYFGPGTRLTVL.

The chain recombines TRBV7-7 with TRBJ2-7; with no DNA, the TCRdb D assignment of TRBD1 cannot be verified. Germline CDR1 is SSHAT and CDR2 is FNYEAQ (reference sequence). The CDR3 is 17 amino acids. CDR3 protein: CASSLAAGAGALDEQYF.

The chain is built from TRBV19 and TRBJ2-1; TCRdb names TRBD1, which stays unverified in the absence of DNA. Looked up from germline, CDR1 is LNHDA and CDR2 is SQIVND (reference sequence). The CDR3 extends over 12 amino acids. The CDR3 reads CATSMGANEQFF.

The chain has TRBV29-1 and TRBJ2-7. Germline V gives CDR1 SQVTM, CDR2 ANQGSEA. The CDR3 runs 11 residues. CDR3 amino acids: CSGSVNYEQYF.

The chain uses TRBV21-1 and TRBJ2-7; TCRdb designates TRBD1, a call that cannot be tested without DNA. TRBV21-1 counts as a pseudogene. The CDR3 length is 15 residues. The CDR3 loop reads CASSTRTNESYEQYF.

The rearrangement uses TRBV29-1 and TRBJ2-1. The CDR3 spans 14 residues. Germline CDR1 is SQVTM and CDR2 is ANQGSEA. CDR3 loop: CSVEGLAPYNEQFF.

The chain combines TRBV5-1 with TRBJ2-7; TCRdb indicates TRBD1, and absent DNA this call remains unverified. CDR3 length equals 14 residues. Germline CDR1 SGHRS, CDR2 YFSETQ. The CDR3 here is CASGGTGRPHEQYF.

V gene TRBV28 combines with J gene TRBJ2-1; TCRdb picks TRBD1, but there is no DNA to check that call. Germline V gene sequence: CDR1 MDHEN, CDR2 SYDVKM. The CDR3 totals 18 residues. The CDR3 is CASSYRDSYASSYNEQFF.

The gene calls are TRBV9 and TRBJ2-2; checking the TCRdb D call of TRBD1 is not possible without DNA. This CDR3 spans 16 amino acids. Germline-derived CDR1 and CDR2 are SGDLS and YYNGEE. The CDR3 is CASSPPGTGSPGELFF.

The genes are TRBV5-6 and TRBJ2-3; TCRdb picks TRBD1, but there is no DNA to check that call. Germline V gene sequence: CDR1 SGHDT, CDR2 YYEEEE. CDR3 size: 17 residues. The CDR3 sequence is CASLLMQTGRVTDTQYF.

This chain uses TRBV10-3 with TRBJ2-1; the D call of TRBD2 rests on TCRdb alone, since no DNA is present to check it. The germline V gene has CDR1 ENHRY and CDR2 SYGVKD. CDR3 length: 15 residues. CDR3 sequence: CAISERTSGREVLFF.

V and J are TRBV9 and TRBJ2-1; TCRdb's assignment of TRBD2 cannot be checked, as there is no DNA. Per the germline V gene, CDR1 is SGDLS and CDR2 is YYNGEE. This CDR3 comprises 14 residues. The CDR3 sequence is CASSEGLAGNEQFF.

The chain links TRBV7-9 to TRBJ2-7; lacking DNA, the TRBD2 call made by TCRdb goes unchecked. This CDR3 region has 14 residues. CDR1 is SEHNR and CDR2 is FQNEAQ in the germline V gene (reference sequence). The CDR3 reads CASSLGDYSYEQYF. Based on the CDR3 plus reference TRBV7-9 and TRBJ2-7, the full variable domain is DTGVSQNPRHKITKRGQNVTFRCDPISEHNRLYWYRQTLGQGPEFLTYFQNEAQLEKSRLLSDRFSAERPKGSFSTLEIQRTEQGDSAMYLCASSLGDYSYEQYFGPGTRLTVT.

The chain couples TRBV5-6 to TRBJ2-1; as DNA is missing, the TRBD1 call by TCRdb cannot be tested. Germline V gene data show CDR1 as SGHDT and CDR2 as YYEEEE. This CDR3 spans 15 amino acids. CDR3 sequence reads: CASSQGQGEGDEQFF. Supplemented by reference TRBV5-6 and TRBJ2-1, the full variable domain reads DAGVTQSPTHLIKTRGQQVTLRCSPKSGHDTVSWYQQALGQGPQFIFQYYEEEERQRGNFPDRFSGHQFPNYSSELNVNALLLGDSALYLCASSQGQGEGDEQFFGPGTRLTVL.

The chain recombines TRBV29-1 with TRBJ2-1; checking the TCRdb D call of TRBD1 is not possible without DNA. In germline, CDR1 is SQVTM, CDR2 ANQGSEA. This CDR3 spans 15 amino acids. Here the CDR3 reads CSANTGESSYNEQFF.

The chain recombines TRBV28 with TRBJ2-1; the TRBD1 assignment by TCRdb is unverifiable without DNA. This CDR3 is 15 amino acids long. Germline assignment: CDR1 MDHEN and CDR2 SYDVKM. CDR3 residues: CASSPPTGMYNEQFF.

The V and J genes are TRBV4-1 and TRBJ2-3; TCRdb lists TRBD2, though no DNA is available to test this call. The CDR3 contains 16 residues. Germline V gene lookup returns CDR1 MGHRA and CDR2 YSYEKL. This CDR3 reads CASSQDAGGITDTQYF.

V usage is TRBV29-1 and J usage is TRBJ2-7. Per the germline V gene, CDR1 is SQVTM and CDR2 is ANQGSEA. The CDR3 spans 12 residues. The CDR3 here is CSVVEQNYEQYF.

The V and J genes are TRBV5-4 and TRBJ2-3; the TRBD1 assignment by TCRdb is unverifiable without DNA. The germline V gene has CDR1 SGHNT and CDR2 YYREEE (reference sequence). This CDR3 contains 14 residues. CDR3 sequence reads: CASSQPGGTDTQYF.

This chain uses TRBV29-1 with TRBJ2-7; TCRdb calls TRBD1, which cannot be checked without DNA. The CDR3 totals 13 residues. Germline-derived CDR1 and CDR2 are SQVTM and ANQGSEA. The CDR3 spells CSVEEFWGGEQYF.

The chain recombines TRBV7-2 with TRBJ2-7. Germline lookup yields CDR1 SGHTA and CDR2 FQGNSA. CDR3 size: 15 residues. CDR3 loop: CASSLWVSSSYEQYF. Full variable domain (outside the CDR3, taken from reference TRBV7-2 and TRBJ2-7): GAGVSQSPSNKVTEKGKDVELRCDPISGHTALYWYRQSLGQGLEFLIYFQGNSAPDKSGLPSDRFSAERTGGSVSTLTIQRTQQEDSAVYLCASSLWVSSSYEQYFGPGTRLTVT.